Below, 24 T cell receptor beta chains from the same sample are listed, as sequenced in a study of cytomegalovirus exposure and HLA in healthy donors. The PCR had 60 Vbeta and 13 Jbeta primers. TCRdb keeps only in-frame clones here, not all; method: immunoSEQ multiplex PCR. Among around 190,000 clones listed, around 75% were seen once. The sequenced sample consisted of PBMCs. The receptors here all came from a woman between 45 and 65 years old in good health and CMV-seronegative.

This clone has only a few counts. This CDR3 reads CASSRGYEQYF. The CDR3 region has the DNA TGTGCCAGCAGCCGGGGCTACGAGCAGTACTTC. The chain combines TRBV5-6 with TRBJ2-7; D is perhaps TRBD2 (5 bases). CDR1 is SGHDT and CDR2 is YYEEEE in the germline V gene. There are 11 residues in the CDR3. Trimming pared 4 bases from V and 3 bases from J, leaving 5 bases between.

The V call is TRBV10-1, the J call TRBJ2-5; 10 bases fit TRBD2. The CDR3 has 17 amino acids. J was trimmed by 4 bases and V by 4 bases; bases with no gene match: 12. The V gene's germline CDR1 is WNHNN and CDR2 SYGVQD (reference sequence). The chain's CDR3 is CASSGCRASGSRETQYF. Written as DNA, the CDR3 is TGCGCCAGCAGTGGGTGTCGCGCTAGCGGGAGTCGAGAGACCCAGTACTTC.

In regard to this clone: The DNA is omitted, as the CDR3 cannot be located on it reliably, and the CDR3 follows TCRdb's listing. V and J are TRBV29-1 and TRBJ1-1; the D call of TRBD1 is as the table states it, not checked on the DNA. Counting both end residues, the CDR3 totals 11 amino acids. Germline CDR1 is SQVTM and CDR2 is ANQGSEA. The CDR3 sequence: CSVEFGTGSFF.

The table lists this clone with a few counts. CDR3 amino acids: CASSETSVHYEQYF. CDR3 in DNA: TGTGCCAGCAGTGAAACATCAGTTCACTACGAGCAGTACTTC. This chain connects TRBV2 to TRBJ2-7; no clear D. The CDR3 has 14 residues. V shed 2 bases and J shed 3 bases, with 11 bases lying between them. The germline gives CDR1 SNHLY, CDR2 FYNNEI.

The chain carries TRBV5-6 and TRBJ2-7, with a weak D call TRBD2 (6 bases). Trimming pared 2 bases from V and 4 bases from J, leaving 10 bases between. The CDR3 loop spans 13 amino acids. Germline V lookup: CDR1 SGHDT, CDR2 YYEEEE. CDR3 protein: CASSFDGSYEQYF. The DNA for the CDR3 is TGTGCCAGCAGCTTTGACGGGAGTTACGAGCAGTACTTC.

The genes are TRBV15 and TRBJ1-2; D is undetermined. CDR1 is LNHNV and CDR2 is YYDKDF in the germline V gene (reference sequence). The CDR3 is made up of 16 amino acids. V was cut by 0 bases and J by 5 bases, with 16 bases left in between. The CDR3 region is CATSRDLRAPGYGYTF. The CDR3 nucleotides read TGTGCCACCAGCAGAGATTTGAGGGCCCCCGGTTATGGCTACACCTTC.

The chain uses TRBV7-9 and TRBJ2-5; 9 bases are shared with TRBD1. Trimming at V came to 0 bases and at J to 4 bases, leaving 6 bases not matched to a gene. Germline assignment: CDR1 SEHNR and CDR2 FQNEAQ (reference sequence). The CDR3 sequence is 16 residues long. CDR3: CASSLARLTGGETQYF. CDR3 DNA: TGTGCCAGCAGCTTAGCGAGATTGACAGGGGGAGAGACCCAGTACTTC.

This clone was seen just once. The chain links TRBV18 to TRBJ2-6, with TRBD1 matching over 8 bases. CDR3 length: 18 amino acids. Germline V gene sequence: CDR1 KGHSH, CDR2 LQKENI. The V and J ends lost 3 bases and 4 bases, in that order; junction bases with no gene match: 11. The CDR3 nucleotides are TGTGCCAGCTCACCTAGAAGGACAGGGCTGGCCGGGGCCAACGTCCTGACTTTC. This encodes CASSPRRTGLAGANVLTF.

V gene TRBV5-6 combines with J gene TRBJ2-4; 9 bases map to TRBD1. The germline V gene encodes CDR1 SGHDT and CDR2 YYEEEE. There are 15 residues in the CDR3. V trimming: 5 bases; J trimming: 7 bases; junction bases outside the gene matches: 10. The CDR3: CASSPDRGFDNIQYF. The DNA for the CDR3 is TGTGCCAGCAGTCCCGACAGGGGGTTTGATAACATTCAGTACTTC.

The genes are TRBV28 and TRBJ2-1; TRBD1 matches 11 bases. V was pared by 6 bases and J by 3 bases, with 10 bases of the junction left unmatched. There are 17 residues in the CDR3. Germline V gene lookup returns CDR1 MDHEN and CDR2 SYDVKM. The CDR3 DNA reads TGTGCCAGCAGCTATAATTCCGGGACAGGGGGCTACAATGAGCAGTTCTTC. Amino acid sequence: CASSYNSGTGGYNEQFF. The whole variable domain, remainder taken from reference TRBV28 and TRBJ2-1, is DVKVTQSSRYLVKRTGEKVFLECVQDMDHENMFWYRQDPGLGLRLIYFSYDVKMKEKGDIPEGYSVSREKKERFSLILESASTNQTSMYLCASSYNSGTGGYNEQFFGPGTRLTVL.

The gene calls are TRBV9 and TRBJ2-5, with 12 bases that match TRBD2. The V gene end was trimmed by 2 bases and the J gene end by 5 bases; junction bases not matched to a gene: 7. The germline CDR1 and CDR2 sequences are SGDLS and YYNGEE. This CDR3 is 16 amino acids long. CDR3 coding DNA: TGTGCCAGCAGCGTTTCCCTAGCGGGGGGGCTGGAGACCCAGTACTTC. This codes for CASSVSLAGGLETQYF.

The chain uses TRBV5-6 and TRBJ1-1, with 8 bases that match TRBD1. After removal of 4 bases from V and 5 bases from J, the junction contained 10 bases not matched to a gene. Germline CDR1 reads SGHDT; CDR2 reads YYEEEE. The CDR3 has 15 residues. CDR3 DNA sequence: TGTGCCAGCAGCATAGAGACAGGGGTTGGTACTGAAGCTTTCTTT. As protein: CASSIETGVGTEAFF. Full variable domain (missing parts from reference TRBV5-6 and TRBJ1-1): DAGVTQSPTHLIKTRGQQVTLRCSPKSGHDTVSWYQQALGQGPQFIFQYYEEEERQRGNFPDRFSGHQFPNYSSELNVNALLLGDSALYLCASSIETGVGTEAFFGQGTRLTVV.

This chain connects TRBV4-1 to TRBJ2-1, with D unresolved. The CDR3 is 15 residues long. The V gene lost 6 bases and the J gene lost 7 bases, with 19 bases spanning the gap. Germline V gene data show CDR1 as MGHRA and CDR2 as YSYEKL. The CDR3 reads CASRTSVREINEQFF. The CDR3 region has the DNA TGCGCCAGCAGGACTTCAGTTAGAGAGATTAATGAGCAGTTCTTC.

The chain links TRBV7-2 to TRBJ1-2; the D gene is possibly TRBD1 (6 bases). The germline V gene has CDR1 SGHTA and CDR2 FQGNSA. The CDR3 totals 13 residues. V was pared by 5 bases and J by 4 bases, with 11 bases between. CDR3 sequence (DNA): TGTGCCAGCAGCCCCGCAGGGGTCTATGGCTACACCTTC. Its protein product is CASSPAGVYGYTF.

This sequence joins TRBV7-2 and TRBJ1-5, with D hard to call. The CDR3 totals 16 residues. Germline V gene lookup returns CDR1 SGHTA and CDR2 FQGNSA. The germline V and J ends were trimmed by 3 bases and 0 bases, with 12 bases remaining between them. The CDR3 loop is CASSFSAGNSNQPQHF. The CDR3 DNA sequence: TGTGCCAGCAGCTTCTCGGCAGGAAATAGCAATCAGCCCCAGCATTTT. Full variable domain (remainder filled in from reference TRBV7-2 and TRBJ1-5): GAGVSQSPSNKVTEKGKDVELRCDPISGHTALYWYRQSLGQGLEFLIYFQGNSAPDKSGLPSDRFSAERTGGSVSTLTIQRTQQEDSAVYLCASSFSAGNSNQPQHFGDGTRLSIL.

Written as DNA, the CDR3 is TGTGCCAGCAGGGGACAGGGAACTCCTGGGCAGCCCCAGCATTTT. Its translation: CASRGQGTPGQPQHF. V usage is TRBV2 and J usage is TRBJ1-5; 9 nucleotides match TRBD1. The CDR3 covers 15 residues. Germline loops: CDR1 SNHLY, CDR2 FYNNEI. V dropped 6 bases and J dropped 7; count of bases not matched to a gene: 10.

CDR3 sequence reads: CASSPWDRRGPSSGANVLTF. The CDR3 region has the DNA TGTGCCAGCAGTCCATGGGATCGGAGGGGGCCAAGCTCTGGGGCCAACGTCCTGACTTTC. The chain couples TRBV27 to TRBJ2-6; TRBD1 might be the D (7 bases). Deletions cut 5 bases from V and 0 bases from J, with 23 bases between. The CDR3 is made up of 20 amino acids. CDR1 and CDR2 (germline): MNHEY, SMNVEV (reference sequence).

The rearrangement uses TRBV28 and TRBJ2-1; D might be TRBD2 (6 bases). This CDR3 spans 15 amino acids. V was pared by 6 bases and J by 10 bases, with 22 bases between. CDR1 MDHEN and CDR2 SYDVKM come from the germline V gene. The CDR3 spells CASRGPGLPPSEQFF. In DNA form, the CDR3 reads TGTGCCAGCAGGGGGCCGGGACTCCCGCCGTCAGAGCAGTTCTTC.

The chain is built from TRBV5-6 and TRBJ1-1; D is uncertain. Trimming left V 0 bases short and J 0 bases short, with 9 bases between. This CDR3 contains 15 residues. Germline V gives CDR1 SGHDT, CDR2 YYEEEE. The CDR3 DNA reads TGTGCCAGCAGCTTGGTTCCAGATTTGAACACTGAAGCTTTCTTT. It translates to CASSLVPDLNTEAFF.

The rearrangement joins TRBV28 to TRBJ1-2, with D maybe TRBD1 (5 bases). V was cut by 2 bases and J by 4 bases, with 14 bases left in between. This CDR3 contains 15 residues. The V gene's germline CDR1 is MDHEN and CDR2 SYDVKM. CDR3 in DNA: TGTGCCAGCAGTTTAGTCCTTCAGGGTCCCTATGGCTACACCTTC. It is translated as CASSLVLQGPYGYTF.

The chain uses TRBV5-4 and TRBJ1-5, with D tentatively TRBD1 (6 bases). The CDR3 has 16 residues. CDR1 SGHNT and CDR2 YYREEE come from the germline V gene (reference sequence). The germline V and J ends were trimmed by 5 bases and 1 base, with 16 bases remaining between them. The CDR3 DNA reads as TGTGCCAGCAGGCCTTGGGGGGGCAGGAGCAATCAGCCCCAGCATTTT. Amino acids: CASRPWGGRSNQPQHF.

This clone was found a few times. The V and J genes are TRBV7-9 and TRBJ2-1; D call uncertain. Per the germline V gene, CDR1 is SEHNR and CDR2 is FQNEAQ (reference sequence). The CDR3 is made up of 14 amino acids. V dropped 5 bases and J dropped 4 bases, with 12 bases sitting between them. CDR3 DNA: TGTGCCAGCAGCCCCCCTTTTAGTTACAATGAGCAGTTCTTC. Translating it yields CASSPPFSYNEQFF.

The rearrangement uses TRBV5-1 and TRBJ1-1, with D maybe TRBD1 (6 bases). V shed 0 bases and J shed 1 base, with 19 bases lying between them. The CDR3 loop spans 18 amino acids. Germline CDR1 is SGHRS and CDR2 is YFSETQ. The CDR3 nucleotides are TGCGCCAGCAGCTTGGAACCGGGACAAGTACTGAGGAACACTGAAGCTTTCTTT. This gives the protein CASSLEPGQVLRNTEAFF.

This clone was found once. V gene TRBV5-1 combines with J gene TRBJ1-6; D is perhaps TRBD1 (6 bases). V was clipped by 4 bases and J by 7 bases, with 15 bases between them. CDR1 is SGHRS and CDR2 is YFSETQ in the germline V gene. The CDR3 totals 15 residues. For the CDR3, the DNA is TGCGCCAGCAGCGGACTACAGGGAGGGAATTCACCCCTCCACTTT. Its translation is CASSGLQGGNSPLHF.